This T cell receptor (beta chain) was sequenced during a study of neoadjuvant nivolumab and ipilimumab in lung cancer. The study, taken as a whole, reports: Blood richness before therapy tracked richness in tumors resected after neoadjuvant therapy. From pretherapy to surgery, tumor richness and clonality rose with dual therapy.

In the case of this clone: Its matching antigen is unknown.

Germline values: CDR1 SGHKS, CDR2 YYEKEE (reference sequence). The CDR3 is 16 amino acids. Trimming took 3 bases from V and 4 from J, leaving 16 bases between them. Method: immunoSEQ multiplex PCR; TCRdb's copy keeps in-frame clones and lacks some. The top ten clones hold around 5% of a sample with fewer than 40,000 clones, approximately 90% of them seen once. The specimen comprised peripheral blood, sampled after neoadjuvant nivolumab, alone or with ipilimumab, at or shortly before surgery. The clonotype comes from an adult with non-small cell lung cancer. The chain uses TRBV5-5 and TRBJ2-2, with TRBD2 as a possible D gene (5 bases). CDR3 bases: TGTGCCAGCAGCTATCTCGGCGTAGCGAGCACCGGGGAGCTGTTTTTT. Its translation is CASSYLGVASTGELFF.